A selection of T cell receptor beta chains follows, all from one sample in a study of T cell changes during pregnancy in multiple sclerosis. The protocol was immunoSEQ multiplex PCR, while the TCRdb copy is restricted to in-frame clones and leaves out a portion. The sample has under 70,000 clones, 92% seen once; the top ten hold just under 2%. Sequencing used peripheral blood, obtained in the third trimester of pregnancy. The receptors shown here come from a female donor in good health, enrolled as a control in a pregnancy study. The CDR3 runs from the conserved cysteine through the conserved F or W. A D gene is named only where the DNA matches it firmly. Size values are once, few and many counts, or a class for expanded clones, and some rows have none.

size | D | J | V | DNA | CDR3
. | TRBD1 | TRBJ2-7 | TRBV28 | TGTGCCAGCAGGGCGGACAGGGGACCTTCCTACGAGCAGTACTTC | CASRADRGPSYEQYF
. | TRBD1 | TRBJ1-2 | TRBV19 | TGTGCCAGTAGTATTGGGAACAGGGGGAACTATGGCTACACCTTC | CASSIGNRGNYGYTF
. | TRBD2 | TRBJ2-5 | TRBV7-2 | TGTGCCAGCAGCATGGGACTAGCGGGAGGGGCGAAAGAGACCCAGTACTTC | CASSMGLAGGAKETQYF
. | . | TRBJ2-7 | TRBV29-1 | TGCAGCGTTGAAGAGGGGAGCGAGCAGTACTTC | CSVEEGSEQYF
. | TRBD1 | TRBJ2-3 | TRBV15 | TGTGCCACCAGCAGAGCCCAGGGGGAACACACAGATACGCAGTATTTT | CATSRAQGEHTDTQYF
few | . | TRBJ1-2 | TRBV5-1 | TGCGCCAGCAGCCTCGGGACTGGAGGCTACACCTTC | CASSLGTGGYTF
. | TRBD1 | TRBJ2-7 | TRBV30 | TGTGCCTGGAGAGGGACAGGGGGCGCTGGGCAGTACTTC | CAWRGTGGAGQYF
once | . | TRBJ1-2 | TRBV5-1 | TGCGCCAGCAGCTTGGGACACACCAACTATGGCTACACCTTC | CASSLGHTNYGYTF
. | . | TRBJ2-7 | TRBV7-9 | TGTGCCAGCAGCACAGGGATCGAGCAGTACTTC | CASSTGIEQYF
. | TRBD1 | TRBJ2-2 | TRBV18 | TGTGCCAGCTCACCTTGGACAGGGGGTAGGACCGGGGAGCTGTTTTTT | CASSPWTGGRTGELFF
once | TRBD2 | TRBJ2-7 | TRBV19 | TGTGCCAGTAGTACCTTTAGCGGGGGGCCCGGGGTCGAGCAGTACTTC | CASSTFSGGPGVEQYF
. | TRBD2 | TRBJ2-1 | TRBV27 | TGTGCCAGCCGAATGAGGACTAGCGGCTATAATGAGCAGTTCTTC | CASRMRTSGYNEQFF
. | . | TRBJ1-1 | TRBV4-1 | TGCGCCAGCAGCCAAGACGAACAGGCAGAAGCTTTCTTT | CASSQDEQAEAFF
. | . | TRBJ1-3 | TRBV6-1 | TGTGCCAGCAGTCTGAACACCATATATTTT | CASSLNTIYF
. | TRBD1 | TRBJ2-7 | TRBV5-6 | TGTGCCAGCAGCTTACAGGGGTATCCCCCCCACGAGCAGTACTTC | CASSLQGYPPHEQYF
. | TRBD2 | TRBJ2-5 | TRBV6-5 | TGTGCCAGCAGGGACCGACTAGCGGGGGGTGAGACCCAGTACTTC | CASRDRLAGGETQYF
. | . | TRBJ1-4 | TRBV2 | TGTGCCAGCAGTTACGGACTTGGGGAAAAACTGTTTTTT | CASSYGLGEKLFF
. | TRBD1 | TRBJ2-1 | TRBV6-6 | TGTGCCAGCAGGCCAGGGACAGGGGGGCAGTTCTTC | CASRPGTGGQFF
once | TRBD1 | TRBJ1-3 | TRBV7-9 | TGTGCCAGCAGCAACGACAGGGGTGGAAACACCATATATTTT | CASSNDRGGNTIYF
. | TRBD1 | TRBJ1-5 | TRBV11-2 | TGTGCCAGCAGCCCCTCGCGAGACAGGGGTAGGCCCCAGCATTTT | CASSPSRDRGRPQHF
once | . | TRBJ2-2 | TRBV7-3 | TGTGCCAGCAGCTTTCAGGGAGGACTGAACACCGGGGAGCTGTTTTTT | CASSFQGGLNTGELFF
. | TRBD1 | TRBJ2-7 | TRBV19 | TGTGCCAGTAGTATAGGAAGACAGGGGGGCGAGCAGTACTTC | CASSIGRQGGEQYF
. | . | TRBJ2-3 | TRBV5-1 | TGCGCCAGCAGCAGATCAGCGGGTAGCACAGATACGCAGTATTTT | CASSRSAGSTDTQYF
. | TRBD2 | TRBJ2-1 | TRBV28 | TGTGCCAGCAGCGGGACTAGCGGGAGGGTTGAGCAGTTCTTC | CASSGTSGRVEQFF
. | . | TRBJ2-7 | TRBV4-3 | TGCGCCAGCAGCCCCCGGAGCGACGGGTGGGCCTACGAGCAGTACTTC | CASSPRSDGWAYEQYF
once | TRBD1 | TRBJ1-2 | TRBV28 | TGTGCCAGCAGTTTACGGGGACAGCCAATTAAAGGCTACACCTTC | CASSLRGQPIKGYTF
once | . | TRBJ2-5 | TRBV19 | TGTGCCAGTAGTTCATGGAGGGGGGGCCAGAGACAAGAGACCCAGTACTTC | CASSSWRGGQRQETQYF
. | . | TRBJ1-1 | TRBV5-8 | TGTGCCAGCAGCTTGACAGGGAACAGGAACACTGAAGCTTTCTTT | CASSLTGNRNTEAFF
. | TRBD1 | TRBJ1-1 | TRBV27 | TGTGCCAGCAGATATACAGGGGGCTTGATGAACACTGAAGCTTTCTTT | CASRYTGGLMNTEAFF
. | TRBD2 | TRBJ2-1 | TRBV4-2 | TGTGCCAGCAGCCAAGATGGTGGGGCAGTGACTAGCCAGGAGCAGTTCTTC | CASSQDGGAVTSQEQFF
. | . | TRBJ2-3 | TRBV7-2 | TGTGCCAGCAGCTTAGGGGGAGGTACGCAGTATTTT | CASSLGGGTQYF
. | TRBD2 | TRBJ2-3 | TRBV5-4 | TGTGCCAGCAGCTTGTCTATGGTAACGGGAGGGTCGTCGGATACGCAGTATTTT | CASSLSMVTGGSSDTQYF
. | . | TRBJ1-2 | TRBV30 | TGTGCCTGGAGTTCCCCGGGACACCGGACGTATGGCTACACCTTC | CAWSSPGHRTYGYTF
. | TRBD1 | TRBJ2-7 | TRBV7-9 | TGTGCCAGCAGCTTAGTGGGACAGGTTCTTGGCGAGCAGTACTTC | CASSLVGQVLGEQYF
once | . | TRBJ2-1 | TRBV10-1 | TGCGCCAGCAGTGAACTGCCATACGATGAGCAGTTCTTC | CASSELPYDEQFF
. | TRBD2 | TRBJ2-5 | TRBV7-8 | TGTGCCAGCAGCTTAGGGACTAGTGAACAAGAGACCCAGTACTTC | CASSLGTSEQETQYF
. | . | TRBJ2-7 | TRBV5-5 | TGTGCCAGCAGCGAAACGGGGGGCTTCACCTACGAGCAGTACTTC | CASSETGGFTYEQYF
. | . | TRBJ1-2 | TRBV7-3 | TGTGCCAGCAGCTTAAGAGGCGGGGGTAACTATGGCTACACCTTC | CASSLRGGGNYGYTF
once | . | TRBJ2-7 | TRBV9 | TGTGCCAGCAGCCCATATACTAGTGCCTACGAGCAGTACTTC | CASSPYTSAYEQYF
. | . | TRBJ2-2 | TRBV19 | TGTGCCAGTACCCACCCCAGGGGGGCAACCGGGGAGCTGTTTTTT | CASTHPRGATGELFF
. | . | TRBJ2-7 | TRBV10-2 | TGCGCCAGCAGTTCAGGGACACGGGGCGTCTACGAGCAGTACTTC | CASSSGTRGVYEQYF
. | . | TRBJ2-1 | TRBV19 | TGTGCCAGTAGTATAGGCGGCAATGAGCAGTTCTTC | CASSIGGNEQFF
. | . | TRBJ2-5 | TRBV15 | TGTGCCACCAGCCTCGGGGGACAGCAAGAGACCCAGTACTTC | CATSLGGQQETQYF
. | TRBD2 | TRBJ2-1 | TRBV11-3 | TGTGCCAGCAGCTCCCGTCCAGGGACTAGCGGGAGGCATTACAATGAGCAGTTCTTC | CASSSRPGTSGRHYNEQFF
. | . | TRBJ2-2 | TRBV29-1 | TGCAGCGTTGGGGGGGACGGGGAGCTGTTTTTT | CSVGGDGELFF
. | TRBD1 | TRBJ2-1 | TRBV23-1 | TGCGCCAGCAGCCCACAAAGACAGGGGGCCAATGAGCAGTTCTTC | CASSPQRQGANEQFF
. | TRBD2 | TRBJ2-5 | TRBV5-5 | TGTGCCAGCAGCTTGGCTCGACTAGCGGGAGTTGAGACCCAGTACTTC | CASSLARLAGVETQYF
. | TRBD2 | TRBJ2-7 | TRBV5-4 | TGTGCCAGCAGCTTAACCCGGGGACTAGCGAGATACGAGCAGTACTTC | CASSLTRGLARYEQYF
. | TRBD1 | TRBJ1-6 | TRBV5-1 | TGCGCCAGCAGCCCTATGGACAGGAGCTCCTATAATTCACCCCTCCACTTT | CASSPMDRSSYNSPLHF
. | TRBD2 | TRBJ2-5 | TRBV19 | TGTGCCAGTAGTCGGCCGGGAGGCCCGGAGACCCAGTACTTC | CASSRPGGPETQYF
. | TRBD2 | TRBJ2-1 | TRBV11-3 | TGTGCCAGCAGCTCGGGGGGATCGCTAGGCAATGAGCAGTTCTTC | CASSSGGSLGNEQFF
. | TRBD1 | TRBJ1-3 | TRBV28 | TGTGCCAGCAGTTTAAGTCCAGGGGGCGTCCCATCTGGAAACACCATATATTTT | CASSLSPGGVPSGNTIYF
. | . | TRBJ2-4 | TRBV19 | TGTGCCAGCGAAAGCAGGGTACAGAACAAAAACATTCAGTACTTC | CASESRVQNKNIQYF